This is a list of T cell receptor beta chains from one sample in a study of blood T cell repertoires in COVID-19. Profiling relied on immunoSEQ multiplex PCR, and the TCRdb table lists in-frame clones only, not all of them. The table includes roughly 150,000 clones, 82% detected once. The sequenced material came from peripheral blood. Receptor source: a human donor with acute or convalescent COVID-19. The donor label of this sample is uncertain. Each CDR3 is given with its conserved first and last residue. The D gene is left open where the match is weak. Not all rows give a size; the values are once, few, many and, for expanded clones, a class.

J: TRBJ1-5
V: TRBV29-1
D: NA
size: NA
DNA: TGCAGCGTTCCGGCGGGGCCGAATAGCAATCAGCCCCAGCATTTT
CDR3: CSVPAGPNSNQPQHF

J: TRBJ2-1
V: TRBV29-1
D: TRBD2
size: NA
DNA: TGCAGCGTTGCCGTAAGCGGGGGTTCCTACAATGAGCAGTTCTTC
CDR3: CSVAVSGGSYNEQFF

J: TRBJ2-4
V: TRBV2
D: TRBD2
size: NA
DNA: TGTGCCAGCATGCGGGAGACTACCTTAGCCAAAAACATTCAGTACTTC
CDR3: CASMRETTLAKNIQYF

J: TRBJ1-4
V: TRBV25-1
D: NA
size: NA
DNA: TGTGCCAGCAGTGGAACAGGGGAAAAACTGTTTTTT
CDR3: CASSGTGEKLFF

J: TRBJ2-7
V: TRBV7-3
D: NA
size: NA
DNA: TGTGCCATGCCAGGTAGCTCCTACGAGCAGTACTTC
CDR3: CAMPGSSYEQYF

J: TRBJ2-3
V: TRBV5-1
D: TRBD1
size: NA
DNA: TGCGCCAGCAGCTTGACAGGGGCGAGCACAGATACGCAGTATTTT
CDR3: CASSLTGASTDTQYF

J: TRBJ1-2
V: TRBV30
D: NA
size: NA
DNA: TGTGCCTGGAGTCCCCTGACGGAGTCGGGCTACACCTTC
CDR3: CAWSPLTESGYTF

J: TRBJ1-3
V: TRBV7-8
D: NA
size: few
DNA: TGTGCCAGCGAAACAGAAGCTGGAAACACCATATATTTT
CDR3: CASETEAGNTIYF

J: TRBJ2-2
V: TRBV27
D: NA
size: once
DNA: TGTGCCAGCAGAGGAGAGGCGAACACCGGGGAGCTGTTTTTT
CDR3: CASRGEANTGELFF

J: TRBJ1-5
V: TRBV6-5
D: TRBD1
size: NA
DNA: TGTGCCAGCAGTTCGGGACAGCACAATCAGCCCCAGCATTTT
CDR3: CASSSGQHNQPQHF

J: TRBJ1-2
V: TRBV6-4
D: TRBD1
size: NA
DNA: TGTGCCAGCAGCCCCCGGACAGGGTACGGCTACACCTTC
CDR3: CASSPRTGYGYTF

J: TRBJ1-2
V: TRBV28
D: NA
size: NA
DNA: TGTGCCAGCAGTTTCCACGGCCTACAGGATGCCGGGGGCTATGGCTACACCTTC
CDR3: CASSFHGLQDAGGYGYTF

J: TRBJ1-2
V: TRBV20-1
D: NA
size: NA
DNA: TGCAGTGCTAGTGTGCACTCCTATGGCTACACCTTC
CDR3: CSASVHSYGYTF

J: TRBJ1-2
V: TRBV30
D: NA
size: once
DNA: TGTGCCTGGAGGCAGGGAGGGGAGGGCTACACCTTC
CDR3: CAWRQGGEGYTF